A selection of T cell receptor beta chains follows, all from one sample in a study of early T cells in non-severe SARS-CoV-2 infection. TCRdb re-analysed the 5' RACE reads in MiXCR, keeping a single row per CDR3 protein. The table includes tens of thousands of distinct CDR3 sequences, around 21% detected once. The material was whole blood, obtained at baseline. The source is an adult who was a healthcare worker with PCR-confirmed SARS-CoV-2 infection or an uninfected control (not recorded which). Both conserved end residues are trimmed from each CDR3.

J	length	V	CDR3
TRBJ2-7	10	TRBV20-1	SAPSPSNEQY
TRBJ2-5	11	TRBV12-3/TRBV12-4	ASSLGRQETQY
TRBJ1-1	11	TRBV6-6	ASSGGLDTEAF
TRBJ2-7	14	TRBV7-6	ASSLGPTRSYYEQY
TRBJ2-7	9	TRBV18	ASSPTYEQY
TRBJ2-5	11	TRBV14	ASSQDHLETQY
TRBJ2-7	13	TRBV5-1	ASSLGGLAANEQY
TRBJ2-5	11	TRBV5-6	ASSFSYQETQY
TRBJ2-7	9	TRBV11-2	ASSPRHEQY
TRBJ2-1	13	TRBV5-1	ASSLGEGIYNEQF